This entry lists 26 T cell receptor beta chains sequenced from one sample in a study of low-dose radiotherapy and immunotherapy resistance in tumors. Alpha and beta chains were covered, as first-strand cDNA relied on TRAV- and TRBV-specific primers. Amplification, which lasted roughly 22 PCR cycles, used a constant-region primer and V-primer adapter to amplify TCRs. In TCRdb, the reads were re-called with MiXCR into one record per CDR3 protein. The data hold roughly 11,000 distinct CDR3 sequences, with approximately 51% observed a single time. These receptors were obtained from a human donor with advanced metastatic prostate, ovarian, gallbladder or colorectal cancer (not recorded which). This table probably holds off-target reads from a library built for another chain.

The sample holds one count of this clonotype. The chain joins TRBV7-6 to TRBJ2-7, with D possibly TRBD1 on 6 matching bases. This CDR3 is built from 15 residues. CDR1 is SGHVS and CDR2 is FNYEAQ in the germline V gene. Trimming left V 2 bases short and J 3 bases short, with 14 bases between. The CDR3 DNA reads TGTGCCAGCAGCTTATCTTCAGGGGTGAGCTACGAGCAGTACTTC. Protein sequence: CASSLSSGVSYEQYF.

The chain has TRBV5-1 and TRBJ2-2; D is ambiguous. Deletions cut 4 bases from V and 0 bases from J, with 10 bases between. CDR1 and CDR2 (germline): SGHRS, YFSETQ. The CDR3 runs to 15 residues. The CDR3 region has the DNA TGCGCCAGCAGCCCGGCAGGCCCGAACACCGGGGAGCTGTTTTTT. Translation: CASSPAGPNTGELFF.

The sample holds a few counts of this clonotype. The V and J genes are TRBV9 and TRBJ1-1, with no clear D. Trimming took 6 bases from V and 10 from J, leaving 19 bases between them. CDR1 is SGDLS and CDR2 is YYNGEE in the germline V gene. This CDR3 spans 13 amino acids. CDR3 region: CASMTGPGSRAFF. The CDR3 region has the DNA TGTGCCAGCATGACCGGGCCTGGGAGTAGAGCTTTCTTT.

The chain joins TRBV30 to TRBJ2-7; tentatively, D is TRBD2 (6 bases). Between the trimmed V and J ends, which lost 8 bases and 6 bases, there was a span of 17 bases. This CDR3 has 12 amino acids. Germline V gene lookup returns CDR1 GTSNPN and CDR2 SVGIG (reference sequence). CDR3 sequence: CAHGRRRFEQYF. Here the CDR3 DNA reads TGTGCCCATGGGAGGCGGCGTTTCGAGCAGTACTTC.

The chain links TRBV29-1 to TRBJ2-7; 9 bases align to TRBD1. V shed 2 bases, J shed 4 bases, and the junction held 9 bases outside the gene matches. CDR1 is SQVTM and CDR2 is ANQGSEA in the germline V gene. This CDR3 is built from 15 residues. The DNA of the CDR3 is TGCAGCGTTGAACGCCGCGGACAGGGGACTTACGAGCAGTACTTC. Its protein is CSVERRGQGTYEQYF.

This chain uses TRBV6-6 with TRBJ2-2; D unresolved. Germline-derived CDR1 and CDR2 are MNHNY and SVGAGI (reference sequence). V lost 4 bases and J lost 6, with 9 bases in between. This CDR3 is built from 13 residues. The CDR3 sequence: CASSSAGSGELFF. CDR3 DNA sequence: TGTGCCAGCAGTTCTGCCGGGTCCGGGGAGCTGTTTTTT.

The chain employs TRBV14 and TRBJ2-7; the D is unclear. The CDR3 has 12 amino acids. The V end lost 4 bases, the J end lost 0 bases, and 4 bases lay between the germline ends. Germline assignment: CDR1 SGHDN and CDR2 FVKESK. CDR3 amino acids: CASSRSSYEQYF. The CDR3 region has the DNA TGTGCCAGCAGCCGCAGCTCCTACGAGCAGTACTTC.

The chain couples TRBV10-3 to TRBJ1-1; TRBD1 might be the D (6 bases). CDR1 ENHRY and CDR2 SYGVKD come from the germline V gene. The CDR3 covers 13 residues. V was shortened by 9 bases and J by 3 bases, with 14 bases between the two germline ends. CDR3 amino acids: CAISGRQDTEAFF. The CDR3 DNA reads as TGTGCCATAAGCGGGAGACAGGACACTGAAGCTTTCTTT.

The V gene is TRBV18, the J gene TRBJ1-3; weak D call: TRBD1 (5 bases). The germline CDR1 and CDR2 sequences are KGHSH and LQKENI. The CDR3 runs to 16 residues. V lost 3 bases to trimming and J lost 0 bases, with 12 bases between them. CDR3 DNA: TGTGCCAGCTCACCGTTGGACACCAGCTCTGGAAACACCATATATTTT. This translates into CASSPLDTSSGNTIYF.

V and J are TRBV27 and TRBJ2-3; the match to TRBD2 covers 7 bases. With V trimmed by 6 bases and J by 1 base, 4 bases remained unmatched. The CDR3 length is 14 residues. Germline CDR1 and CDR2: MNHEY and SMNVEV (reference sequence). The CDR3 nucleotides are TGTGCCAGCAGAGGACTAGGCGGCACAGATACGCAGTATTTT. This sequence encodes CASRGLGGTDTQYF.

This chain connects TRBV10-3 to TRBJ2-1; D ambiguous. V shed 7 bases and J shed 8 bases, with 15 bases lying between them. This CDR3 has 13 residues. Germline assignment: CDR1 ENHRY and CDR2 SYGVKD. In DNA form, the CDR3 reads TGTGCCATCACCAGTACCCCTTTCGATGAGCAGTTCTTC. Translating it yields CAITSTPFDEQFF.

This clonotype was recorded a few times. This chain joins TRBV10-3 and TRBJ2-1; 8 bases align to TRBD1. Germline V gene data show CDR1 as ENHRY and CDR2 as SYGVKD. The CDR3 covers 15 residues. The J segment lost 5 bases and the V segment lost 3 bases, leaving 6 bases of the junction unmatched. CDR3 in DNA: TGTGCCATCAGTGACGGTCAGGGGGCAAACAATGAGCAGTTCTTC. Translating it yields CAISDGQGANNEQFF.

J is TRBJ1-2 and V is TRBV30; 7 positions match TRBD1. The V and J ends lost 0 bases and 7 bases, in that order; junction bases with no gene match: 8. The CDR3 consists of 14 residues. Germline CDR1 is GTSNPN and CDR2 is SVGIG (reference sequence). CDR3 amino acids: CAWSVQGGVRGYTF. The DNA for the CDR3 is TGTGCCTGGAGTGTACAAGGGGGCGTCCGTGGCTACACCTTC.

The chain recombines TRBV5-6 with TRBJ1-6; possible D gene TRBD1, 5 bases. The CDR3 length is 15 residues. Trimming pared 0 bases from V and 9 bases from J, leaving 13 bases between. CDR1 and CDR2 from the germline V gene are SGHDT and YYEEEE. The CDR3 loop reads CASSLGAPQGSPLHF. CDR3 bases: TGTGCCAGCAGCTTGGGTGCTCCTCAGGGTTCACCCCTCCACTTT. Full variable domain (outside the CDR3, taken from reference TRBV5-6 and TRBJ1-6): DAGVTQSPTHLIKTRGQQVTLRCSPKSGHDTVSWYQQALGQGPQFIFQYYEEEERQRGNFPDRFSGHQFPNYSSELNVNALLLGDSALYLCASSLGAPQGSPLHFGNGTRLTVT.

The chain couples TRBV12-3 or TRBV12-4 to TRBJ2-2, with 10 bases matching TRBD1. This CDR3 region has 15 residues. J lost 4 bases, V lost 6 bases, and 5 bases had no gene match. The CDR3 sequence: CASSLGTGVTGELFF. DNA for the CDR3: TGTGCCAGCAGCCTCGGGACAGGGGTCACCGGGGAGCTGTTTTTT.

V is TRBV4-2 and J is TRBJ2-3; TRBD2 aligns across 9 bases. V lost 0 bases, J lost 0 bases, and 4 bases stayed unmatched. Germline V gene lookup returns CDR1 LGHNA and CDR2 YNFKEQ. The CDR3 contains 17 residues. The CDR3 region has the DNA TGTGCCAGCAGCCAAGACCCGGGACTAGCTAGCACAGATACGCAGTATTTT. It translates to CASSQDPGLASTDTQYF.

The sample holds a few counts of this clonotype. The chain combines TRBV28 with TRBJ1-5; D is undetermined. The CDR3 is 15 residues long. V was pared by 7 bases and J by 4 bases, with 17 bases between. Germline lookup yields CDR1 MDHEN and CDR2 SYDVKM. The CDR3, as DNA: TGTGCCAGCACTAAGAGGTACCGGGTGAATCAGCCCCAGCATTTT. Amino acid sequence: CASTKRYRVNQPQHF.

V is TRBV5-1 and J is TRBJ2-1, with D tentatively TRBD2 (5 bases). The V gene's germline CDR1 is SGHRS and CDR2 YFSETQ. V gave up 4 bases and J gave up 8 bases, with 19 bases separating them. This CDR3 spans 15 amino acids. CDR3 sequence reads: CASSRAGQDRHEQFF. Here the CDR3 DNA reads TGCGCCAGCAGCCGGGCGGGCCAAGATCGGCATGAGCAGTTCTTC.

The CDR3 nucleotides are TGTGCCAGCAGCTACACGCAGGGCGCCTATGGCTACACCTTC. Residues: CASSYTQGAYGYTF. The chain combines TRBV12-3 or TRBV12-4 with TRBJ1-2, with D perhaps TRBD1 (5 bases). V was shortened by 6 bases and J by 4 bases, with 15 bases between the two germline ends. The length of the CDR3 is 14 residues.

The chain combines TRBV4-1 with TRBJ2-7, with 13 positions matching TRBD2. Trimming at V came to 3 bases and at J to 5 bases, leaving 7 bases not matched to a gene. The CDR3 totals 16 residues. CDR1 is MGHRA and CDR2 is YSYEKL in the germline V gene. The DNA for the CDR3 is TGCGCCAGCAGCCATCAACTAGCGGGAGGGCTCCACGAGCAGTACTTC. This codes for CASSHQLAGGLHEQYF.

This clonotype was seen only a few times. DNA for the CDR3: TGCGCCAGCAGCCGGACAGTGACCTACGAGCAGTACTTC. Its translation: CASSRTVTYEQYF. J is TRBJ2-7 and V is TRBV5-1, with a tentative D call TRBD1 (6 bases). Germline CDR1 SGHRS, CDR2 YFSETQ. V was shortened by 4 bases and J by 2 bases, with 10 bases between the two germline ends. The CDR3 sequence is 13 residues long.

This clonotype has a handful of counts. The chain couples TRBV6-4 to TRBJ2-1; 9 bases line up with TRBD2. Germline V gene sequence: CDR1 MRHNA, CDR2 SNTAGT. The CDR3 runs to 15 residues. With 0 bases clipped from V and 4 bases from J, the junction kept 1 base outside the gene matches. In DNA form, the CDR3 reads TGTGCCAGCAGTGACTCTAGCGGGAGTTACAATGAGCAGTTCTTC. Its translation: CASSDSSGSYNEQFF.

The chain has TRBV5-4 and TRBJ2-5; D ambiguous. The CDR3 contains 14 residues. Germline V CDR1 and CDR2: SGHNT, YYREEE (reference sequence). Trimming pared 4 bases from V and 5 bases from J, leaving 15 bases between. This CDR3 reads CASSHRVMGETQYF. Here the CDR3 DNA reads TGTGCCAGCAGCCACCGGGTGATGGGGGAGACCCAGTACTTC.

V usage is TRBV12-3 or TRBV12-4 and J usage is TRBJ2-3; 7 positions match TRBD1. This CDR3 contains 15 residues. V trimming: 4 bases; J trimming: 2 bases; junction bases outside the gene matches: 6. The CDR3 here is CASSSRTGPTDTQYF. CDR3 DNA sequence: TGTGCCAGCAGTTCCCGGACAGGTCCCACAGATACGCAGTATTTT.

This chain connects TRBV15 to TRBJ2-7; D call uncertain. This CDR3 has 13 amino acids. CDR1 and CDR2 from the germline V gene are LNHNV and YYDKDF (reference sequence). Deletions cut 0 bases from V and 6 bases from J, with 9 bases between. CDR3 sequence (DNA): TGTGCCACCAGCAGAGAGGTTCAGGTCGAGCAGTACTTC. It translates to CATSREVQVEQYF.

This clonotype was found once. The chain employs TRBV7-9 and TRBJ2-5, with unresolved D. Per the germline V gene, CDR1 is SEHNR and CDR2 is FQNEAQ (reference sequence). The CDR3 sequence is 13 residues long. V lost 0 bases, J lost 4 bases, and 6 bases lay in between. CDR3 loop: CASSLAWGETQYF. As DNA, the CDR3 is TGTGCCAGCAGCTTAGCGTGGGGAGAGACCCAGTACTTC.